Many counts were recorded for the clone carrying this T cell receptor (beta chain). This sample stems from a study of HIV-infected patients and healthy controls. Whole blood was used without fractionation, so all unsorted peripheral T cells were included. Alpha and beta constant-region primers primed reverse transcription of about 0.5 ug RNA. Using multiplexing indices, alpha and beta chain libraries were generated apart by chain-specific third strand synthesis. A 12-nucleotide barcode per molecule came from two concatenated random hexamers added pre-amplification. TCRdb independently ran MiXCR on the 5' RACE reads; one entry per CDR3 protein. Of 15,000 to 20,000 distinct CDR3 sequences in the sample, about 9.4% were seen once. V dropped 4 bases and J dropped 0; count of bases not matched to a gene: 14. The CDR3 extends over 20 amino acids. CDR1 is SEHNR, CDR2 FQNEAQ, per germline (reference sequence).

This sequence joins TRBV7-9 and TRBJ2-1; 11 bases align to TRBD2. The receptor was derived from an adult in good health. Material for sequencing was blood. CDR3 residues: CASSSIAPGLAVSSYNEQFF. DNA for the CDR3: TGTGCCAGCAGCTCCATCGCCCCGGGACTAGCGGTGAGCTCCTACAATGAGCAGTTCTTC.